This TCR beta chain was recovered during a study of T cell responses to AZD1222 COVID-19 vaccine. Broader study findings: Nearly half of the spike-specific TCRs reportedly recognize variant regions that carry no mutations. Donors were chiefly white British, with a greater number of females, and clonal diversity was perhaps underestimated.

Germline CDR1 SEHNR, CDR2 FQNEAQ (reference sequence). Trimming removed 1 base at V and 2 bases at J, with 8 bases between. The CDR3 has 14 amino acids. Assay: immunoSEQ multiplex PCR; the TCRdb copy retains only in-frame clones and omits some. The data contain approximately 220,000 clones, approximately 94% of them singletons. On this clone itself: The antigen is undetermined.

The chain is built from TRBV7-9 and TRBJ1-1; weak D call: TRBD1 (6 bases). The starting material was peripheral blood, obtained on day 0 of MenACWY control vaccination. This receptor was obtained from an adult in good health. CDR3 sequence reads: CASSLGGGNTEAFF. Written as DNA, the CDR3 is TGTGCCAGCAGCTTAGGAGGGGGAAACACTGAAGCTTTCTTT.